A selection of T cell receptor beta chains follows, all from one sample in a study of blood T cell repertoires in COVID-19. Sequenced by immunoSEQ multiplex PCR; TCRdb stores in-frame clones only, minus some. The table has around 260,000 clones, just over 85% seen once. Specimen: peripheral blood. These TCRs come from a woman under 40 with active or convalescent COVID-19. Each CDR3 is given with its conserved first and last residue.

V: TRBV28
J: TRBJ1-2
CDR3: CASSLAGDGYTF

V: TRBV18
J: TRBJ1-2
CDR3: CASSPRPGFPNYGYTF

V: TRBV10-3
J: TRBJ1-4
CDR3: CAISEGATNEKLFF

V: TRBV28
J: TRBJ2-7
CDR3: CASRGTGDSYEQYF

V: TRBV19
J: TRBJ1-6
CDR3: CASRTGSSGSPLHF

V: TRBV4-3
J: TRBJ2-3
CDR3: CASSHEGSGGSSTDTQYF

V: TRBV19
J: TRBJ1-5
CDR3: CASRSGQGRNQPQHF

V: TRBV7-9
J: TRBJ2-2
CDR3: CASSSYGTGGYTGELFF

V: TRBV10-3
J: TRBJ2-1
CDR3: CAIILAATSYNEQFF

V: TRBV5-5
J: TRBJ2-5
CDR3: CASSLGDREATQYF

V: TRBV7-2
J: TRBJ2-1
CDR3: CASSPSLSQGANEQFF

V: TRBV5-4
J: TRBJ2-7
CDR3: CASSGGQFVSGEQYF

V: TRBV6-2/TRBV6-3
J: TRBJ1-4
CDR3: CASSYSRGKLFF

V: TRBV5-6
J: TRBJ1-1
CDR3: CASSLRGNTEAFF

V: TRBV27
J: TRBJ1-2
CDR3: CASSLDFSGGGYGYTF

V: TRBV29-1
J: TRBJ2-2
CDR3: CSVGGPGQGNMGELFF

V: TRBV29-1
J: TRBJ2-7
CDR3: CSVPGPFLGGEQYF

V: TRBV5-1
J: TRBJ1-1
CDR3: CASSFQGSTEAFF

V: TRBV28
J: TRBJ1-2
CDR3: CASNQGAYGYTF

V: TRBV9
J: TRBJ1-1
CDR3: CASSPHRGTGVVEAFF

V: TRBV6-5
J: TRBJ1-6
CDR3: CASSRTTNNSPLHF

V: TRBV30
J: TRBJ2-7
CDR3: CACDSLLEQYF

V: TRBV5-1
J: TRBJ2-2
CDR3: CASSRDRVDGELFF

V: TRBV2
J: TRBJ2-1
CDR3: CASSAQGGGEQFF

V: TRBV7-6
J: TRBJ2-7
CDR3: CASSLFSGSYEQYF

V: TRBV7-2
J: TRBJ1-4
CDR3: CASSRVFNEKLFF

V: TRBV20-1
J: TRBJ2-7
CDR3: CSARAGYEQYF

V: TRBV28
J: TRBJ2-7
CDR3: CASSLVLRPSGGTGYEQYF

V: TRBV11-1
J: TRBJ1-1
CDR3: CASSHRTANTEAFF

V: TRBV5-1
J: TRBJ1-6
CDR3: CASSDTGSPLHF

V: TRBV7-2
J: TRBJ1-2
CDR3: CASSLGHGYGYTF

V: TRBV6-1
J: TRBJ1-1
CDR3: CASSEAPRAFF

V: TRBV28
J: TRBJ1-3
CDR3: CASTVGYRSNTIYF

V: TRBV7-2
J: TRBJ1-2
CDR3: CASSFLGRNYGYTF

V: TRBV10-2
J: TRBJ2-7
CDR3: CASSDSGGASYEQYF

V: TRBV19
J: TRBJ1-6
CDR3: CASSGQLTNSPLHF

V: TRBV25-1
J: TRBJ1-2
CDR3: CASSARSPGQLNYGYTF

V: TRBV28
J: TRBJ2-7
CDR3: CASTLGGGIRPVLGEQYF

V: TRBV29-1
J: TRBJ1-6
CDR3: CSANIDNFNSPLHF

V: TRBV5-1
J: TRBJ1-5
CDR3: CASSLTGSGNQPQHF

V: TRBV6-2/TRBV6-3
J: TRBJ2-7
CDR3: CASSYGGTGMTYEQYF